The 2 T cell receptor beta chains below all came from one sample that was sequenced in a study of T cells in narcolepsy. TCRdb's copy holds only in-frame clones and misses some; the assay was immunoSEQ multiplex PCR. The repertoire consists of tens of thousands of clones, with approximately 85% occurring once and the leading ten covering 9.5% to 13%. Sample: memory (CD45RA-) CD4+ T cells from blood. The receptor source for this set is a human donor in good health.

The chain couples TRBV28 to TRBJ2-1, with D possibly being TRBD2 (6 bases). The CDR3 extends over 15 amino acids. CDR1 and CDR2 (germline): MDHEN, SYDVKM. The V and J ends lost 10 bases and 5 bases respectively, with 21 bases between them. This chain's CDR3 is CATNQPGLAHNEQFF. The DNA of the CDR3 is TGTGCCACCAACCAGCCGGGACTCGCTCACAATGAGCAGTTCTTC.

The rearrangement links TRBV5-1 to TRBJ2-5, with 10 bases matching TRBD2. The V and J ends lost 5 bases and 2 bases, in that order; junction bases with no gene match: 6. Germline CDR1 and CDR2: SGHRS and YFSETQ. The CDR3 extends over 15 amino acids. The CDR3 DNA reads as TGCGCCAGCAGACCGACTAGCGGGTCTCAAGAGACCCAGTACTTC. Its translation is CASRPTSGSQETQYF.